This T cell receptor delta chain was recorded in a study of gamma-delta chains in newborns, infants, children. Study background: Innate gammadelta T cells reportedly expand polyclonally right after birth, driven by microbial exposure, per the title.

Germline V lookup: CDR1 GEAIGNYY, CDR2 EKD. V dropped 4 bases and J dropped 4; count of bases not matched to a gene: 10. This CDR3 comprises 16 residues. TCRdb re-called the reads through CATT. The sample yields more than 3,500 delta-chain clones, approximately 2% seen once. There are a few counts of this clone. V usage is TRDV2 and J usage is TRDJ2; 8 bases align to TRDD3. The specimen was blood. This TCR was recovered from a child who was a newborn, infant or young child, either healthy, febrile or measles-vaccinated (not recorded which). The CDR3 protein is CACDDNWGLETAQLFF. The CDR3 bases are TGTGCCTGTGATGATAACTGGGGGCTAGAGACAGCACAACTCTTCTTT.